These T cell receptor beta chains were read from a single sample in a study of shared clonotypes between healthy human individuals. Produced via immunoSEQ multiplex PCR; TCRdb's table is partial and in-frame only. The data hold around 2,000,000 clones, with over 85% observed a single time. The sequenced material came from naive CD8+ T cells sorted from blood. The source of these receptors is a man aged 18-30 years in good health. CDR3s include the opening cysteine and the closing phenylalanine or tryptophan. The order of the fields is J gene, D gene, V gene, CDR3 protein. D genes are given only for firm matches.

>TRBJ2-1|TRBD1|TRBV13
CASSHRDRGPNEQFF
>TRBJ2-5|NA|TRBV4-1
CASSQVGSQETQYF
>TRBJ2-7|TRBD2|TRBV27
CASSYSGTRYEQYF
>TRBJ1-1|NA|TRBV7-5
CARSLRLPNTEAFF
>TRBJ2-7|TRBD1|TRBV14
CASSHPGTGSYEQYF
>TRBJ2-7|NA|TRBV7-2
CASSARGEDYEQYF
>TRBJ2-7|NA|TRBV11-2
CASSPGGYEQYF
>TRBJ2-7|NA|TRBV7-9
CASSLGQYEQYF
>TRBJ2-3|TRBD2|TRBV11-2
CASSWGLAGGESTDTQYF
>TRBJ2-6|NA|TRBV7-9
CASSLSDSSYSGANVLTF
>TRBJ2-5|TRBD1|TRBV27
CASSGRTGIEETQYF
>TRBJ2-3|TRBD2|TRBV27
CASNAGENGGTQYF
>TRBJ1-2|TRBD1|TRBV28
CASSFPGTGNYGYTF
>TRBJ2-3|TRBD2|TRBV18
CASSTSRAAGGRSTDTQYF
>TRBJ2-5|NA|TRBV13
CASSQVRVQETQYF
>TRBJ2-7|TRBD1|TRBV27
CASSDGTGGYEQYF
>TRBJ1-1|TRBD1|TRBV6-5
CASRSTGDTEAFF
>TRBJ1-1|NA|TRBV28
CASVHGTEAFF
>TRBJ2-7|NA|TRBV20-1
CSARSVDEQYF
>TRBJ2-2|TRBD1|TRBV6-5
CASRQGVVTGELFF
>TRBJ2-5|NA|TRBV6-1
CASSQPKGLGETQYF
>TRBJ2-1|NA|TRBV5-1
CASSWTYNEQFF
>TRBJ2-5|NA|TRBV4-1
CASSARDGQETQYF
>TRBJ2-3|TRBD2|TRBV7-3
CASSLTAGGHTDTQYF
>TRBJ2-1|NA|TRBV5-1
CASSPDLGDEQFF
>TRBJ1-1|NA|TRBV6-5
CASSYLENTEAFF
>TRBJ1-1|NA|TRBV28
CASSLARGPNTEAFF
>TRBJ2-7|NA|TRBV27
CASSLSGGYYEQYF
>TRBJ1-1|TRBD1|TRBV19
CASRHLGDLIRTGRPEAFF
>TRBJ2-7|TRBD1|TRBV2
CASSESGQGSYEQYF
>TRBJ1-3|NA|TRBV9
CASSPMIDSGNTIYF
>TRBJ2-5|NA|TRBV27
CASSSGGVETQYF
>TRBJ2-2|NA|TRBV27
CASSLVGATWNTGELFF